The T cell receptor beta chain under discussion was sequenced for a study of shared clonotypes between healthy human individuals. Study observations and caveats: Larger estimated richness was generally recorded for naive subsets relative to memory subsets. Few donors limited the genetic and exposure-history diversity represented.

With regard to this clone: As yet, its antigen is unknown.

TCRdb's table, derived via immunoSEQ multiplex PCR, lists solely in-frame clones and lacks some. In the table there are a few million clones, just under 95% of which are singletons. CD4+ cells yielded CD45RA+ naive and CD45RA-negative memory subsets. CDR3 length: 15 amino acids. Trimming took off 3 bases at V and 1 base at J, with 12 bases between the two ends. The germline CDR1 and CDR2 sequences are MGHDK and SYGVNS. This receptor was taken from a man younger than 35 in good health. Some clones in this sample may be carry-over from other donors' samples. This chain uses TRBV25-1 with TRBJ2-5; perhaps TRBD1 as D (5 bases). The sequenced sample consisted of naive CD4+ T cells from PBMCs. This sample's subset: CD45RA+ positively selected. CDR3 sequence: CASSEPDSIQETQYF. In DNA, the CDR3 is TGTGCCAGCAGTGAGCCTGACAGTATCCAAGAGACCCAGTACTTC.